These T cell receptor beta chains were read from a single sample in a study of T cell responses to AZD1222 COVID-19 vaccine. Produced via immunoSEQ multiplex PCR; TCRdb's table is partial and in-frame only. The sample lists 95,000 to 110,000 clones, nearly 90% occurring once. The sequences come from peripheral blood, collected 28 days after the second AZD1222 dose. These receptors all come from an adult who received the AZD1222 COVID-19 vaccine. Each CDR3 is given with its conserved first and last residue. Each record gives: D gene, V gene, CDR3 protein. The D gene is left open where the match is weak.

D: TRBD1
V: TRBV27
CDR3: CASSITQGAGTEAFF

D: -
V: TRBV3-1/TRBV3-2
CDR3: CASSQASGGSNEKLFF

D: -
V: TRBV6-5
CDR3: CASWGDTQYF

D: -
V: TRBV30
CDR3: CAWSVGAGDTEAFF

D: TRBD1
V: TRBV5-6
CDR3: CASRGLDRHTEAFF

D: -
V: TRBV5-1
CDR3: CASSLEQLDWETQYF

D: -
V: TRBV19
CDR3: CASGSRELNTEAFF

D: -
V: TRBV7-2
CDR3: CASSSRGSSYNEQFF

D: -
V: TRBV11-2
CDR3: CASTNLGVTGLTNEKLFF

D: TRBD1
V: TRBV4-2
CDR3: CASSHPDRGGEGTQYF

D: TRBD1
V: TRBV7-8
CDR3: CASSSRAGTGEHEQYF

D: TRBD1
V: TRBV14
CDR3: CASSQGGDRGVTEAFF

D: -
V: TRBV3-1/TRBV3-2
CDR3: CASSHARATNEKLFF

D: -
V: TRBV28
CDR3: CASSLGLGPGTDTQYF

D: -
V: TRBV3-1/TRBV3-2
CDR3: CASSQEGKGIPEKLFF

D: -
V: TRBV2
CDR3: CASSENNQPQHF

D: TRBD2
V: TRBV7-9
CDR3: CASSLGTSGDLTDTQYF

D: -
V: TRBV10-3
CDR3: CAISESSQGPTGELFF

D: -
V: TRBV7-8
CDR3: CASSPFTGRREKLFF

D: -
V: TRBV11-2
CDR3: CASTSAWGSYEQYF

D: TRBD1
V: TRBV6-1
CDR3: CASSGLQGTASYGYTF

D: -
V: TRBV4-2
CDR3: CASSQGAVSTDTQYF

D: TRBD1
V: TRBV6-1
CDR3: CASSVTLGTGSGQPQHF

D: TRBD1
V: TRBV6-5
CDR3: CASTQRTGKGYTF

D: -
V: TRBV9
CDR3: CASSVLVRRGETQYF